The T cell receptor beta chain described here comes from a study of blood T cells in healthy people across ages. Study-level findings and limits: A roughly linear age-dependent decrease characterized TCR beta diversity per million T cells.

This clonotype was counted a few times. Its specificity is not known. The CDR3 consists of 13 residues. Germline V gene lookup returns CDR1 SGHRS and CDR2 YFSETQ. Deletions cut 3 bases from V and 9 bases from J, with 15 bases between. PCR was performed a second time for about 7 to 12 cycles using a sample-barcoded 5' primer and a J-beta primer mix. MiXCR, run by TCRdb on the 5' RACE reads, gives a single entry per CDR3 protein. The table includes around 520,000 distinct CDR3 sequences, roughly a quarter detected once. The sample was also reused in another study, on T cells of mothers and their children.

V gene TRBV5-1 combines with J gene TRBJ1-1, with TRBD1 as a possible D gene (5 bases). This receptor was taken from a boy younger than 10 in good health. What was sequenced was blood. The DNA of the CDR3 is TGCGCCAGCAGCTCTCCAGACAGACCTAAAGCTTTCTTT. Protein sequence: CASSSPDRPKAFF.